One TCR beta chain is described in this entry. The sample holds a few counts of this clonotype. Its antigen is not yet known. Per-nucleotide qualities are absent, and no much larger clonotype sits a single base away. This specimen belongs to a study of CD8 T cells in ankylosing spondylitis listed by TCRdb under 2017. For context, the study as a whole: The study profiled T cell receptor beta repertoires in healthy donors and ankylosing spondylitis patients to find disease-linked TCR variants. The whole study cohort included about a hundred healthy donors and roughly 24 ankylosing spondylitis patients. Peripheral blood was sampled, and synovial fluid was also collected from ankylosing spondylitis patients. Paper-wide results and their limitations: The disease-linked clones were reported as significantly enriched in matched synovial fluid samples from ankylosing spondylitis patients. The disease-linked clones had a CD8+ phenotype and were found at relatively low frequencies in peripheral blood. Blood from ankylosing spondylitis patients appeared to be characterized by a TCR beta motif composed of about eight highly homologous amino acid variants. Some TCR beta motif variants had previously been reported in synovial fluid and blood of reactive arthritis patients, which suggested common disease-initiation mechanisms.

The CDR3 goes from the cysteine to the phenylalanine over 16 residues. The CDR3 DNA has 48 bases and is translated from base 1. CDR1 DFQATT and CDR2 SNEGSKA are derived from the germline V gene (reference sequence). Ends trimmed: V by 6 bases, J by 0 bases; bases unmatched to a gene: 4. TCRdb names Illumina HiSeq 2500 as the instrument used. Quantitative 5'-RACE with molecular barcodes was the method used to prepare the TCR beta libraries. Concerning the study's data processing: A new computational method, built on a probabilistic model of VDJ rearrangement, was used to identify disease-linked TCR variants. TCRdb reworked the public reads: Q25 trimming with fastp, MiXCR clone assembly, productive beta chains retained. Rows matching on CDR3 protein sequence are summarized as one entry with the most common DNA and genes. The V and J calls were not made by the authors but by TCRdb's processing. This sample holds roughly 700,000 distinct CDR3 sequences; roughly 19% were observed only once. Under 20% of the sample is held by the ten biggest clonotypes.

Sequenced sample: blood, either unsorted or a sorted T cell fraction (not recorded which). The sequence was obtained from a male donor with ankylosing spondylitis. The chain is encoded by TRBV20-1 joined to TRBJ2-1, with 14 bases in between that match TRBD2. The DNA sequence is TGCAGTGCGGGACTAGCGGGGGCCCCCTCCTACAATGAGCAGTTCTTC. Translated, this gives CSAGLAGAPSYNEQFF.